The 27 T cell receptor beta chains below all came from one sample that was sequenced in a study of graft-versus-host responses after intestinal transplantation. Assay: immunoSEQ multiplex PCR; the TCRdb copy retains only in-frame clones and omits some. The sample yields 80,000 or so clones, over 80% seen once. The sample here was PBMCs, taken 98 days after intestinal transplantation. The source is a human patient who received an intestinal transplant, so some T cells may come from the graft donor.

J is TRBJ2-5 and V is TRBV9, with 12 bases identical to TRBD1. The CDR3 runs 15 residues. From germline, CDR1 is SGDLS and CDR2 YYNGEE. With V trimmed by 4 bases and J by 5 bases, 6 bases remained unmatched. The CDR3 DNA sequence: TGTGCCAGCAGCTTGGGACAGGGGGCACGGGAGACCCAGTACTTC. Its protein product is CASSLGQGARETQYF.

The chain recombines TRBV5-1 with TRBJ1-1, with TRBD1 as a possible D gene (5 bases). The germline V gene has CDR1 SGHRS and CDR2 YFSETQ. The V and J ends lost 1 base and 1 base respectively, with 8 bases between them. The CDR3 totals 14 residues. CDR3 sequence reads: CASSLTGGNTEAFF. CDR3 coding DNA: TGCGCCAGCAGCTTGACAGGAGGGAACACTGAAGCTTTCTTT.

In DNA form, the CDR3 reads TGTGCCAGCAGCCCGCAGGGACTCGCCTACGAGCAGTACTTC. Translating it yields CASSPQGLAYEQYF. The chain links TRBV9 to TRBJ2-7; TRBD2 might be the D (6 bases). There are 14 residues in the CDR3. Germline CDR1 reads SGDLS; CDR2 reads YYNGEE. The V gene lost 4 bases and the J gene lost 2 bases, with 13 bases spanning the gap. The variable domain in full, completed from reference TRBV9 and TRBJ2-7, reads DSGVTQTPKHLITATGQRVTLRCSPRSGDLSVYWYQQSLDQGLQFLIQYYNGEERAKGNILERFSAQQFPDLHSELNLSSLELGDSALYFCASSPQGLAYEQYFGPGTRLTVT.

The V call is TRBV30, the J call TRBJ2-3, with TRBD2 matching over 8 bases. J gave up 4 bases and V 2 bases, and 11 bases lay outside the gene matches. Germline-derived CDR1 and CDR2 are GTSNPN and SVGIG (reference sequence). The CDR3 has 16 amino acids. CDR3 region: CAWSNDRTSRADTQYF. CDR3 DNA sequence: TGTGCCTGGAGTAATGATAGGACTAGCCGAGCAGATACGCAGTATTTT.

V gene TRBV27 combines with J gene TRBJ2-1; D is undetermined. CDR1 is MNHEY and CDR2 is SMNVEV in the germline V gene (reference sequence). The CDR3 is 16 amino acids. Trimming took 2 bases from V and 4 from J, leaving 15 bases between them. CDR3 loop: CASSLDAVLGYNEQFF. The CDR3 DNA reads TGTGCCAGCAGTTTAGATGCAGTACTGGGATACAATGAGCAGTTCTTC.

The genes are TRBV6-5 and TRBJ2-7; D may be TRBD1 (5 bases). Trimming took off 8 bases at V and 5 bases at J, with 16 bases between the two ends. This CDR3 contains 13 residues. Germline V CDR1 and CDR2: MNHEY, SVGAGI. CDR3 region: CASQMHKGDEQYF. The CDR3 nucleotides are TGTGCCAGCCAGATGCACAAAGGGGACGAGCAGTACTTC.

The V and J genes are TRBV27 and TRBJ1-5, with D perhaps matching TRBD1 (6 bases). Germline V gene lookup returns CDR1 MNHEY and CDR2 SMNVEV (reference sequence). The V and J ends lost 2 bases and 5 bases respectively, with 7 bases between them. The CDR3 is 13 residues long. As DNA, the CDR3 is TGTGCCAGCAGTTTAGGGGGGCATCAGCCCCAGCATTTT. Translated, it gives CASSLGGHQPQHF.

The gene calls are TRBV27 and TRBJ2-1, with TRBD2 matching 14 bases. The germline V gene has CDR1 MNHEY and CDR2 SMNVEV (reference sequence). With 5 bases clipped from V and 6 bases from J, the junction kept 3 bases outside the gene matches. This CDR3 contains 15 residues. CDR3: CASSPGTSGSNEQFF. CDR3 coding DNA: TGTGCCAGCAGTCCGGGGACTAGCGGGAGCAATGAGCAGTTCTTC.

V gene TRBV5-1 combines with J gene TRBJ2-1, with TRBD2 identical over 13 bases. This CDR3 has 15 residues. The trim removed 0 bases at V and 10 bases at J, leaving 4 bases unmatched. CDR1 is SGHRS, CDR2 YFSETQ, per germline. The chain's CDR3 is CASSLGLAGGLEQFF. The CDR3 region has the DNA TGCGCCAGCAGCTTGGGACTAGCGGGAGGCTTGGAGCAGTTCTTC. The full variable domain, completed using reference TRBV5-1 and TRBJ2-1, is KAGVTQTPRYLIKTRGQQVTLSCSPISGHRSVSWYQQTPGQGLQFLFEYFSETQRNKGNFPGRFSGRQFSNSRSEMNVSTLELGDSALYLCASSLGLAGGLEQFFGPGTRLTVL.

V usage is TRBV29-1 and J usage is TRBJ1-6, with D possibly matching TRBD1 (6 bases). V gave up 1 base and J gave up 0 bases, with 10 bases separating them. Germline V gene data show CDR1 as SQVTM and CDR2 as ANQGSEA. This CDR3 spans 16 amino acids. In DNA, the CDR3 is TGCAGCGTTGAAGGACAGGAAAGCTCCTATAATTCACCCCTCCACTTT. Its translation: CSVEGQESSYNSPLHF.

The CDR3 reads CASSQNYGYTF. The DNA of the CDR3 is TGTGCCAGCAGCCAGAACTATGGCTACACCTTC. The chain combines TRBV28 with TRBJ1-2; no clear D. The CDR3 runs to 11 residues. Trimming removed 6 bases from V and 2 bases from J, with 4 bases in between. CDR1 is MDHEN, CDR2 SYDVKM, per germline.

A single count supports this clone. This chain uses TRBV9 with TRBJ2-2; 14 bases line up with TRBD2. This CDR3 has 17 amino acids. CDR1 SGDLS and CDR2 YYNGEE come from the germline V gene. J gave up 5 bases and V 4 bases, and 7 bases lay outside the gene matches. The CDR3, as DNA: TGTGCCAGCAGCTTGCTCGGGACTAGCGGGAGAACCGGGGAGCTGTTTTTT. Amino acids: CASSLLGTSGRTGELFF.

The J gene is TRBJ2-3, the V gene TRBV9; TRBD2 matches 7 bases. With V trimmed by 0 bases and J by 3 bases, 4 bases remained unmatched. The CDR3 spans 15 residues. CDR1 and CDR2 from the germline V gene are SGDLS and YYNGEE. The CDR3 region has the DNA TGTGCCAGCAGCGTAGGTCTCGGGGGGACAGATACGCAGTATTTT. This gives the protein CASSVGLGGTDTQYF.

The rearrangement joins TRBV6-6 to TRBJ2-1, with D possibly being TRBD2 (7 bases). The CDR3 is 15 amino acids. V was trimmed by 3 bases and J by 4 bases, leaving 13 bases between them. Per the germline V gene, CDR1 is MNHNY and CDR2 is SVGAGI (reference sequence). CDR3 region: CASSYSRGGYNEQFF. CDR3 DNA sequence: TGTGCCAGCAGTTATTCGAGGGGGGGATACAATGAGCAGTTCTTC.

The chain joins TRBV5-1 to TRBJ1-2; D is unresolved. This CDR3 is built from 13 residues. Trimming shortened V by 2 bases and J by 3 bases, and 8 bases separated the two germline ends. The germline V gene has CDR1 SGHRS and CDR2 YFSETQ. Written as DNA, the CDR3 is TGCGCCAGCAGCTTTACACCTGACTATGGCTACACCTTC. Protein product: CASSFTPDYGYTF.

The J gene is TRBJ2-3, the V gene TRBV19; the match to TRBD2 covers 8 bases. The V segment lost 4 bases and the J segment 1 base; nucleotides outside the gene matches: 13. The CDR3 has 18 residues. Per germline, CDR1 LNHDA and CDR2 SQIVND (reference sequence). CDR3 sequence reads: CASSNPGLEGWGTDTQYF. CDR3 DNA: TGTGCCAGTAGTAACCCGGGACTAGAAGGGTGGGGCACAGATACGCAGTATTTT.

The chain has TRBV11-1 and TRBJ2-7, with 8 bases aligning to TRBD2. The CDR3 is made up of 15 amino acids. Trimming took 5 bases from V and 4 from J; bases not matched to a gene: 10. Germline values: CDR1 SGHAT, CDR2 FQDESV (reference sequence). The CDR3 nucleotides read TGTGCCAGCAGCAAACCGGGACTAGAAACTTACGAGCAGTACTTC. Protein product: CASSKPGLETYEQYF.

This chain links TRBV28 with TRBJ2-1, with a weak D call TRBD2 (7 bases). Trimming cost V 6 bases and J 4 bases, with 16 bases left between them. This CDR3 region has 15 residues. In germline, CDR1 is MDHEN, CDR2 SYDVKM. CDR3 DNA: TGTGCCAGCAGAACCACAGGGCGGGGGTACAATGAGCAGTTCTTC. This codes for CASRTTGRGYNEQFF. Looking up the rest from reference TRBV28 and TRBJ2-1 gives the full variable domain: DVKVTQSSRYLVKRTGEKVFLECVQDMDHENMFWYRQDPGLGLRLIYFSYDVKMKEKGDIPEGYSVSREKKERFSLILESASTNQTSMYLCASRTTGRGYNEQFFGPGTRLTVL.

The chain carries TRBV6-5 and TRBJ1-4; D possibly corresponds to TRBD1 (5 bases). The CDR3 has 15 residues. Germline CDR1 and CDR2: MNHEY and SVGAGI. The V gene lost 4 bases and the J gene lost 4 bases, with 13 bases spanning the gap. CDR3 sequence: CASSWLGGDNEKLFF. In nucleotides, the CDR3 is TGTGCCAGCAGTTGGCTCGGGGGAGATAATGAAAAACTGTTTTTT.

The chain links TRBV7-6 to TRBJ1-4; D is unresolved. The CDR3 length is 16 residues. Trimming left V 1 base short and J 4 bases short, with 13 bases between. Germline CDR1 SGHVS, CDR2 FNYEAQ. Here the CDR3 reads CASSLDPIGINEKLFF. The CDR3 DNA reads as TGTGCCAGCAGCTTAGATCCGATAGGCATTAATGAAAAACTGTTTTTT.

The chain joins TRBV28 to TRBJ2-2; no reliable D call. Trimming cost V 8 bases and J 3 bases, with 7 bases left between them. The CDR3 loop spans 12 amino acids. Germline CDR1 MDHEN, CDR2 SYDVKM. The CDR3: CASGLYTGELFF. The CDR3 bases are TGTGCCAGCGGCCTCTACACCGGGGAGCTGTTTTTT.

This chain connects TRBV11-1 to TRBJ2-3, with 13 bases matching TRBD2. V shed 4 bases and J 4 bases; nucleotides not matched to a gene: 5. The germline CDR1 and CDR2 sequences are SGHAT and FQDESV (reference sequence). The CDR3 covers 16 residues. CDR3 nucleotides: TGTGCCAGCAGCTCACTAGCGGGGGGGACCGCAGATACGCAGTATTTT. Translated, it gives CASSSLAGGTADTQYF. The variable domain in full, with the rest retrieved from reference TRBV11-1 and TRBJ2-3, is EAEVAQSPRYKITEKSQAVAFWCDPISGHATLYWYRQILGQGPELLVQFQDESVVDDSQLPKDRFSAERLKGVDSTLKIQPAELGDSAMYLCASSSLAGGTADTQYFGPGTRLTVL.

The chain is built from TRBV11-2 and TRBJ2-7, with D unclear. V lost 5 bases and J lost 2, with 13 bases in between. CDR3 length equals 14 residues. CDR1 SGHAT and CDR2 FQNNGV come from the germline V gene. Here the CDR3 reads CASSPIIPPYEQYF. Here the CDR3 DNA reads TGTGCCAGCAGCCCGATCATACCCCCCTACGAGCAGTACTTC. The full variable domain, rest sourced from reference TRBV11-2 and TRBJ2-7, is EAGVAQSPRYKIIEKRQSVAFWCNPISGHATLYWYQQILGQGPKLLIQFQNNGVVDDSQLPKDRFSAERLKGVDSTLKIQPAKLEDSAVYLCASSPIIPPYEQYFGPGTRLTVT.

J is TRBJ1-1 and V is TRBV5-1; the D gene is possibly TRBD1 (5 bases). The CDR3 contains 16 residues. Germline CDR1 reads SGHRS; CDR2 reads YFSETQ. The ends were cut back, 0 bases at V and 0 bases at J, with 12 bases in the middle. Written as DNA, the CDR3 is TGCGCCAGCAGCTTGGAATTGGGACGGTTGAACACTGAAGCTTTCTTT. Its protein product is CASSLELGRLNTEAFF.

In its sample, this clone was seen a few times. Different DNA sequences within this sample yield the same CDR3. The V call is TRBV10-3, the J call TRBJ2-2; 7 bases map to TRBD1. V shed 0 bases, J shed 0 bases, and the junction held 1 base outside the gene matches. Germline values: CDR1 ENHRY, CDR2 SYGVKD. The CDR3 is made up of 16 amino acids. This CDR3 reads CAISESGTANTGELFF. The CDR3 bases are TGTGCCATCAGTGAGTCCGGGACAGCGAACACCGGGGAGCTGTTTTTT.

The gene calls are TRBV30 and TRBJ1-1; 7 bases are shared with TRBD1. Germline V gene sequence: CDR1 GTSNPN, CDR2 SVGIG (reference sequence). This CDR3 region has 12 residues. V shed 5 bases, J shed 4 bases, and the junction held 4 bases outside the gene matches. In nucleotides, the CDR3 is TGTGCCTGGTCCCAGGGGGGCACTGAAGCTTTCTTT. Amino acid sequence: CAWSQGGTEAFF.

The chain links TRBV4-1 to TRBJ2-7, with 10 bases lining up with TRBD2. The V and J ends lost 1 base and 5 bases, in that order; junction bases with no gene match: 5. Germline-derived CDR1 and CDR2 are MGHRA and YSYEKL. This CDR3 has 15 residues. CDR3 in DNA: TGCGCCAGCAGCCAAGCGTGGCTAGCGGGGGACGAGCAGTACTTC. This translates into CASSQAWLAGDEQYF.